These 2 T cell receptor beta chains originate from one sample sequenced in a study of beta chain features in type 1 diabetes. Of the isolated RNA, all was reverse transcribed, and so the sequenced material was expressed TCRB transcripts. Method: immunoSEQ multiplex PCR; TCRdb's copy keeps in-frame clones and lacks some. In the table there are hundreds of thousands of clones, 15% to 20% of which are singletons. Sequences were obtained from naive CD4+ T cells from blood. Receptors originate from a woman aged 18-29 years in good health.

The chain links TRBV19 to TRBJ1-2; possible D gene TRBD1, 5 bases. The germline V gene has CDR1 LNHDA and CDR2 SQIVND (reference sequence). CDR3 length: 14 amino acids. The V gene lost 9 bases and the J gene lost 7 bases, with 21 bases spanning the gap. The CDR3 DNA follows: TGTGCCAGAGGTACCGGGACGGAGGATTCTGGCTACACCTTC. It codes for CARGTGTEDSGYTF.

This clone was seen a handful of times. The chain couples TRBV2 to TRBJ2-5; 10 bases agree with TRBD1. The CDR3 loop spans 16 amino acids. The junction had 9 bases not matched to a gene; V was cut back by 6 bases and J by 2 bases. Germline V gene sequence: CDR1 SNHLY, CDR2 FYNNEI. The CDR3 DNA reads TGTGCCAGCAGCCAAGGGACAGGGGCGATACAAGAGACCCAGTACTTC. Protein product: CASSQGTGAIQETQYF.